This T cell receptor (beta chain) was sequenced for a study of blood T cell repertoires in COVID-19. About the research overall: Specimens from acute and convalescent COVID-19 originated in the United States, Italy and Spain. PBMCs, B-cell-depleted T cells, or T cells were the source of the cDNA or gDNA that made up the material.

In the authors' workflow: Reference gene primer amplification yielded estimated nucleated cell counts. Only in-frame clones appear in the TCRdb table, and some are missing; sequencing was by immunoSEQ multiplex PCR. V, J and clone size are taken as reported in that table, and D and trimming were inferred from the DNA itself. The sample has approximately 230,000 clones, around nine tenths seen once. CDR3 size: 14 residues. CDR1 is MNHEY and CDR2 is SMNVEV in the germline V gene (reference sequence). V gave up 5 bases and J gave up 7 bases; unmatched junction bases: 5. The specimen sequenced was peripheral blood. This sequence was found in a man between 18 and 29 years old with active or convalescent COVID-19. This sequence joins TRBV27 and TRBJ2-1; 10 bases match TRBD2. In DNA, the CDR3 is TGTGCCAGCAGTCCTAGCGGGAGTTTTAATGAGCAGTTCTTC. It encodes CASSPSGSFNEQFF.